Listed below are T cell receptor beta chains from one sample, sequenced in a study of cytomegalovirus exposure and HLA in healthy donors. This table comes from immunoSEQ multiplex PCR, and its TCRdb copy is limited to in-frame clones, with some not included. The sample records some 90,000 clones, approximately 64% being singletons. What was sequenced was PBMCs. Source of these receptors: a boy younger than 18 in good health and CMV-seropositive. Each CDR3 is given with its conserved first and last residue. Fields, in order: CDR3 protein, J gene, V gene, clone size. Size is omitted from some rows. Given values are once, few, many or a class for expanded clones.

CASSVRQFTGELFF,TRBJ2-2,TRBV9,once
CASSERLMDSPLHF,TRBJ1-6,TRBV2,-
CASSSSRLIGEAFF,TRBJ1-1,TRBV7-8,-
CACVGTSNSYEQFF,TRBJ2-1,TRBV30,-
CASRDPGTNYEQYF,TRBJ2-7,TRBV4-2,-
CASSLWGEESEAFF,TRBJ1-1,TRBV5-6,few
CASSGTGVEAFF,TRBJ1-1,TRBV7-6,-
CASSLLGEGTQYF,TRBJ2-5,TRBV5-4,-
CATSRDSGASTGYTF,TRBJ1-2,TRBV15,-
CASSPQGDLRTGSTEAFF,TRBJ1-1,TRBV25-1,-
CASSRPPGVEDTQYF,TRBJ2-3,TRBV18,few
CASSMTSGSTDTQYF,TRBJ2-3,TRBV19,-
CASRVAGGNNEQFF,TRBJ2-1,TRBV2,-
CAWGTGAGNTIYF,TRBJ1-3,TRBV30,-
CASSTRDTGSRSPLHF,TRBJ1-6,TRBV2,few
CASSRSTGDYEQYF,TRBJ2-7,TRBV5-1,-
CAVDGYTF,TRBJ1-2,TRBV30,few